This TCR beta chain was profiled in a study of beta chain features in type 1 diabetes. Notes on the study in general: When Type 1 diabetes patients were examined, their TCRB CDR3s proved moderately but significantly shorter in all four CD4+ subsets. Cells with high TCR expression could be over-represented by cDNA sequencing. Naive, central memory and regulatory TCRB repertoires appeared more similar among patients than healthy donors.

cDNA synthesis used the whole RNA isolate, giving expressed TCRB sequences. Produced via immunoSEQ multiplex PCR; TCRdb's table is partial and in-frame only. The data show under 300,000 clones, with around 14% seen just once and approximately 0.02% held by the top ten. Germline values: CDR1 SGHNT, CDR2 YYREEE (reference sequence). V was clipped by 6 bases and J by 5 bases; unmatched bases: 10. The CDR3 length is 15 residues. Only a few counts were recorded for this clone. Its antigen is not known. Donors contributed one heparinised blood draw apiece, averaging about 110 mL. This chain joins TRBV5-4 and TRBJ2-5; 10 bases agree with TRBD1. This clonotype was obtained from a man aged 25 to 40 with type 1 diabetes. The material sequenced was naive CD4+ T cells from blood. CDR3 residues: CASMRDRGVRETQYF. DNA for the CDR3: TGTGCCAGCATGAGGGACAGGGGAGTTAGGGAGACCCAGTACTTC.